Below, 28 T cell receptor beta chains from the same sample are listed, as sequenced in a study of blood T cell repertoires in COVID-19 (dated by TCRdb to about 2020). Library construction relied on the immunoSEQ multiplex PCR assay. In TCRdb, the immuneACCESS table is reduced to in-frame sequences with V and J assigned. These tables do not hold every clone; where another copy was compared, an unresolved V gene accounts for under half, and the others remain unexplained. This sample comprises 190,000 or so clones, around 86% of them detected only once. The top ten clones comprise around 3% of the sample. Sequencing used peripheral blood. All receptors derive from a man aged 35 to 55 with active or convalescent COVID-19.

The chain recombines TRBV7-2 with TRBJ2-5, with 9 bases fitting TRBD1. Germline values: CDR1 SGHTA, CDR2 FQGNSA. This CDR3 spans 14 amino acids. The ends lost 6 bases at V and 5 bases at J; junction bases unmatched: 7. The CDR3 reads CASSRDRVRETQYF. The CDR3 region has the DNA TGTGCCAGCAGTCGGGACAGGGTGAGGGAGACCCAGTACTTC.

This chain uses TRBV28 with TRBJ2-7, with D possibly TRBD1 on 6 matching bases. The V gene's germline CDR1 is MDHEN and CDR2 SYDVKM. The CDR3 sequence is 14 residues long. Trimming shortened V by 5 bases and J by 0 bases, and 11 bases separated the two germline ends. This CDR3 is CASSEGQSSYEQYF. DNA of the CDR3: TGTGCCAGCAGTGAAGGACAGTCCTCCTACGAGCAGTACTTC.

CDR3 region: CASREGTGELFF. CDR3 sequence (DNA): TGCGCCAGCAGGGAGGGCACCGGGGAGCTGTTTTTT. The chain carries TRBV5-1 and TRBJ2-2; tentative D call: TRBD2 (6 bases). CDR1 is SGHRS, CDR2 YFSETQ, per germline. The CDR3 consists of 12 residues. The ends were cut back, 5 bases at V and 4 bases at J, with 6 bases in the middle.

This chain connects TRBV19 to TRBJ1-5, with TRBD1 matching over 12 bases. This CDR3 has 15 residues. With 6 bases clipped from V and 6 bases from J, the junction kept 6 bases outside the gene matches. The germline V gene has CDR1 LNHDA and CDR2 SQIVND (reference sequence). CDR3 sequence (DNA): TGTGCCAGTAGCGGGACAGGGGGCGCGTTTCAGCCCCAGCATTTT. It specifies CASSGTGGAFQPQHF. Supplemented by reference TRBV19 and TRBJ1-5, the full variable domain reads DGGITQSPKYLFRKEGQNVTLSCEQNLNHDAMYWYRQDPGQGLRLIYYSQIVNDFQKGDIAEGYSVSREKKESFPLTVTSAQKNPTAFYLCASSGTGGAFQPQHFGDGTRLSIL.

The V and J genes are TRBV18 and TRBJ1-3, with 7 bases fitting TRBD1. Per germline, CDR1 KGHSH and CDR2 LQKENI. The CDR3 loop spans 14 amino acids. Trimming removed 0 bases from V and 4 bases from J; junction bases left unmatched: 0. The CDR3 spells CASSPPDRGNTIYF. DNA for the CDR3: TGTGCCAGCTCACCACCGGACAGGGGAAACACCATATATTTT.

The chain's CDR3 is CASRSWRDRGTDTQYF. In nucleotides, the CDR3 is TGTGCCAGCAGATCCTGGAGGGACAGGGGTACAGATACGCAGTATTTT. This sequence joins TRBV11-1 and TRBJ2-3; 10 positions match TRBD1. In germline, CDR1 is SGHAT, CDR2 FQDESV (reference sequence). The CDR3 sequence is 16 residues long. Trimming removed 6 bases from V and 3 bases from J; junction bases left unmatched: 9.

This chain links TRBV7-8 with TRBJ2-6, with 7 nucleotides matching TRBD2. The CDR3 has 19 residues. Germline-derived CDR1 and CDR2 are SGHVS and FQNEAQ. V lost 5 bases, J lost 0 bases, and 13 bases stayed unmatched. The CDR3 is CASSLPTDSGVSGANVLTF. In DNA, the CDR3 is TGTGCCAGCAGCCTCCCGACTGACAGCGGGGTCTCTGGGGCCAACGTCCTGACTTTC.

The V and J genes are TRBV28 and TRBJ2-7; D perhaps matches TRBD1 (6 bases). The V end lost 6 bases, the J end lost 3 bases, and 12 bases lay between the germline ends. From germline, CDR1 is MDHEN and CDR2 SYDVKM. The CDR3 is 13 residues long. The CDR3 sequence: CASRPGQNYEQYF. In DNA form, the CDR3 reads TGTGCCAGCAGACCCGGACAGAACTACGAGCAGTACTTC.

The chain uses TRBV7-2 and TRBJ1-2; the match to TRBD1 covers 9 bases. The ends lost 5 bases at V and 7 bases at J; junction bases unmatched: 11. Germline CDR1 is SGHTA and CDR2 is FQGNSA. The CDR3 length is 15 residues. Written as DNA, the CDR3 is TGTGCCAGCAGCCTACAGGGGGCAGCATGGTTTGGCTACACCTTC. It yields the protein CASSLQGAAWFGYTF. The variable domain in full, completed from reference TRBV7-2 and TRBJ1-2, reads GAGVSQSPSNKVTEKGKDVELRCDPISGHTALYWYRQSLGQGLEFLIYFQGNSAPDKSGLPSDRFSAERTGGSVSTLTIQRTQQEDSAVYLCASSLQGAAWFGYTFGSGTRLTVV.

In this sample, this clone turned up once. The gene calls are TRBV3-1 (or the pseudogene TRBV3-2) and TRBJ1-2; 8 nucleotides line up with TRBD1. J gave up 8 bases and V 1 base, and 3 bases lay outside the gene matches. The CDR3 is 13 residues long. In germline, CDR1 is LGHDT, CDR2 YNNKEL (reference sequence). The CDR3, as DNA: TGTGCCAGCAGCCAAGGGGCAGGGGGCGGCTACACCTTC. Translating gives CASSQGAGGGYTF.

CDR3 coding DNA: TGTGCCATCAAGGAGGTAACAGGGACGGGTGGCTACACCTTC. Encoded protein: CAIKEVTGTGGYTF. The rearrangement links TRBV10-3 to TRBJ1-2, with TRBD1 as a possible D gene (6 bases). V lost 7 bases and J 7 bases, leaving 19 bases between the germline ends. Germline-derived CDR1 and CDR2 are ENHRY and SYGVKD. The CDR3 runs to 14 residues.

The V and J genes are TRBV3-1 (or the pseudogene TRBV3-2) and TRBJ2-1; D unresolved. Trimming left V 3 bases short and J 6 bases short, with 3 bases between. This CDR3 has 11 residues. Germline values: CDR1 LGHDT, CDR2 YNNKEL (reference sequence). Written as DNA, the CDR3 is TGTGCCAGCAGCCACAGCAATGAGCAGTTCTTC. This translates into CASSHSNEQFF.

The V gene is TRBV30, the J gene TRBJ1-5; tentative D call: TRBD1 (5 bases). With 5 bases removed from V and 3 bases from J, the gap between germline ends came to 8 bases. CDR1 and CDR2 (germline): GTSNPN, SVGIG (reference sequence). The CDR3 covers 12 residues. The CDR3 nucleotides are TGTGCCTGGCAGGGAAACAATCAGCCCCAGCATTTT. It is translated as CAWQGNNQPQHF.

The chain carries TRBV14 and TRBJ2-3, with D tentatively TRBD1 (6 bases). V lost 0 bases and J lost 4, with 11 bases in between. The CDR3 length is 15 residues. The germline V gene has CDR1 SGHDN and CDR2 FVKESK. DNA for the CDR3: TGTGCCAGCAGCCAAGATGGACAGTGGCCAGATACGCAGTATTTT. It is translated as CASSQDGQWPDTQYF. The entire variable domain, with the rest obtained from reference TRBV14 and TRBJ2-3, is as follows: EAGVTQFPSHSVIEKGQTVTLRCDPISGHDNLYWYRRVMGKEIKFLLHFVKESKQDESGMPNNRFLAERTGGTYSTLKVQPAELEDSGVYFCASSQDGQWPDTQYFGPGTRLTVL.

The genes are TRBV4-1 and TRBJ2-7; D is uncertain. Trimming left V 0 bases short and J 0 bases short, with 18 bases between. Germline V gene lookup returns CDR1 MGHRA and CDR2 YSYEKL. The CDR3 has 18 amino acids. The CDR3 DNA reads TGCGCCAGCAGCCAAGAGACCCCCTACTATTCGAGCTCCTACGAGCAGTACTTC. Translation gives CASSQETPYYSSSYEQYF.

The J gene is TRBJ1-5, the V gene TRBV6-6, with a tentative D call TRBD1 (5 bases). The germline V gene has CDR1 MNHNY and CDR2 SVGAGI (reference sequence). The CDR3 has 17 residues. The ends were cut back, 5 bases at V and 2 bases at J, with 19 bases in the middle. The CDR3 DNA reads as TGTGCCAGCAGTCCATCCACGGGGGGATCTGGCAATCAGCCCCAGCATTTT. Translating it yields CASSPSTGGSGNQPQHF.

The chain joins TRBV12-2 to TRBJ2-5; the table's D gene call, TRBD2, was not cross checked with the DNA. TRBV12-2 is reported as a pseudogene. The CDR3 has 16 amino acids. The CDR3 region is CASRLAIAGYQETQYF. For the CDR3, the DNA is TGTGCAAGTCGCTTAGCGATAGCGGGGTACCAAGAGACCCAGTACTTC.

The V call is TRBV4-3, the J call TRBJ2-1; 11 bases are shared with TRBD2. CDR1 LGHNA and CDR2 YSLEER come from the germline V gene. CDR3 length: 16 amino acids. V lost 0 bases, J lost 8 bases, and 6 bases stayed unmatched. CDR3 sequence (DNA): TGCGCCAGCAGCCAAGACGGGCTAGCGGGGGGCGATGAGCAGTTCTTC. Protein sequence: CASSQDGLAGGDEQFF.

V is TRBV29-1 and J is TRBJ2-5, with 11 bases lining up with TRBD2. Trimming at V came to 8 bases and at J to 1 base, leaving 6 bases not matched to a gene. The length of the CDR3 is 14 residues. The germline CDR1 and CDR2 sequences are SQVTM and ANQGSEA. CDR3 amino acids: CSLLAGATQETQYF. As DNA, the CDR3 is TGCAGCCTACTAGCGGGGGCCACCCAAGAGACCCAGTACTTC.

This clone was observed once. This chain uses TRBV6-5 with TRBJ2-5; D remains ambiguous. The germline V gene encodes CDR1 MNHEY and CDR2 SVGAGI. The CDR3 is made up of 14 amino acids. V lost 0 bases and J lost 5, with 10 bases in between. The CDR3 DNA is TGTGCCAGCAGTTACTCACCGAGCGCCGAGACCCAGTACTTC. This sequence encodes CASSYSPSAETQYF.

This CDR3 is CASSLTDGNQPQHF. CDR3 bases: TGTGCCAGTAGTCTGACTGATGGCAATCAGCCCCAGCATTTT. This chain joins TRBV19 and TRBJ1-5; D gene ambiguous. The CDR3 is 14 amino acids. Trimming removed 5 bases from V and 2 bases from J, with 10 bases in between. CDR1 and CDR2 (germline): LNHDA, SQIVND (reference sequence).

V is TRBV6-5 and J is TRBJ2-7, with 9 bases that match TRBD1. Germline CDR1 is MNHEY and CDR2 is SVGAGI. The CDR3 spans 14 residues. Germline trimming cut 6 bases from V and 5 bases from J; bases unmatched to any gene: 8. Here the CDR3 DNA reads TGTGCCAGCAGATCCCGGGACAGGGACCACGAGCAGTACTTC. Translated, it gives CASRSRDRDHEQYF.

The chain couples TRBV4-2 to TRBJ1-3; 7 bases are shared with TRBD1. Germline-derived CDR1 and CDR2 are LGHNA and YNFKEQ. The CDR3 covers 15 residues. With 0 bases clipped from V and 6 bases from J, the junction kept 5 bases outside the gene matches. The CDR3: CASSQDGDRVNTIYF. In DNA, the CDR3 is TGTGCCAGCAGCCAAGATGGGGACAGAGTAAACACCATATATTTT.

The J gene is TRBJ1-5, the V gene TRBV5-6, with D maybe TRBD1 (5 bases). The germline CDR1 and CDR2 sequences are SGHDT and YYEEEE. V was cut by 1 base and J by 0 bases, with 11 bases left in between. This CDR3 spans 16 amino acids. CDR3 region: CASSLSGHDSNQPQHF. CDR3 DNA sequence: TGTGCCAGCAGCTTGTCAGGGCACGATAGCAATCAGCCCCAGCATTTT. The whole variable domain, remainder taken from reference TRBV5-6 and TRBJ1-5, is DAGVTQSPTHLIKTRGQQVTLRCSPKSGHDTVSWYQQALGQGPQFIFQYYEEEERQRGNFPDRFSGHQFPNYSSELNVNALLLGDSALYLCASSLSGHDSNQPQHFGDGTRLSIL.

CDR3 loop: CAWSVGGGLSGYTF. The CDR3, as DNA: TGTGCCTGGAGTGTAGGGGGGGGCCTAAGTGGCTACACCTTC. The chain combines TRBV30 with TRBJ1-2; D is possibly TRBD1 (6 bases). The CDR3 spans 14 residues. The germline V gene encodes CDR1 GTSNPN and CDR2 SVGIG (reference sequence). Trimming took 0 bases from V and 7 from J, leaving 15 bases between them.

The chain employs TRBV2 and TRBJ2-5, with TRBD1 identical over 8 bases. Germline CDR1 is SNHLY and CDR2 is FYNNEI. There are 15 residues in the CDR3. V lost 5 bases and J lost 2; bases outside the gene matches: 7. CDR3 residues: CASSRRQGSQETQYF. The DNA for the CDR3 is TGTGCCAGCAGTCGGCGACAGGGGTCACAAGAGACCCAGTACTTC.

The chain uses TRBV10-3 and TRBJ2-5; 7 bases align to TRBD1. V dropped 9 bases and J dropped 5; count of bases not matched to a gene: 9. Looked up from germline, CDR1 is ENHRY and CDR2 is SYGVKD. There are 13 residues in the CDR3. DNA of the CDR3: TGTGCCATAAAGGGGGCCAGTCCGGAGACCCAGTACTTC. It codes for CAIKGASPETQYF.

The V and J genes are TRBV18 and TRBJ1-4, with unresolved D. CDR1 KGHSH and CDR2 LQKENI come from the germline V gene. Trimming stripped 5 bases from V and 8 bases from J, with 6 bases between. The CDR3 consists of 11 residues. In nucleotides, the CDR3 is TGTGCCAGCTCATCGCGGGAAAAACTGTTTTTT. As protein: CASSSREKLFF.